These T cell receptor beta chains were read from a single sample in a study of control samples from healthy donors and cancer patients. Clones were read by immunoSEQ multiplex PCR, and TCRdb kept only the in-frame ones, dropping some. The sample contains about 54,000 clones, around 97% of which appear only once. Sequencing was done on a sample of blood. The receptors shown here come from a young woman in good health. CDR3s include the opening cysteine and the closing phenylalanine or tryptophan. Fields, in order: V gene, clone size, J gene, D gene, CDR3 DNA, CDR3 protein. The D gene is left open where the match is weak. A row's size may be missing; if present it is once, few, many or a size class.

TRBV13	NA	TRBJ2-3	NA	TGTGCCAGCAGCTTACCTACCACAGATACGCAGTATTTT	CASSLPTTDTQYF
TRBV20-1	NA	TRBJ1-6	NA	TGCAGTGCTAGTTTACAGGGTGGAAATAATTCACCCCTCCACTTT	CSASLQGGNNSPLHF
TRBV2	NA	TRBJ1-3	NA	TGTGCCAGCAGTGTAAACACCATATATTTT	CASSVNTIYF
TRBV28	NA	TRBJ1-5	TRBD1	TGTGCCAGCAGTTTATATGGACAGGGAGTCCTAATAGAGCCCCAGCATTTT	CASSLYGQGVLIEPQHF
TRBV27	NA	TRBJ2-1	TRBD1	TGTGCCAGCAGTTTTATACAGGGGGTTGGAAATGAGCAGTTCTTC	CASSFIQGVGNEQFF
TRBV19	NA	TRBJ2-5	NA	TGTGCCAGTAAAGGAACCACCCAAGAGACCCAGTACTTC	CASKGTTQETQYF
TRBV12-3/TRBV12-4	NA	TRBJ2-1	NA	TGTGCCAGCAGTTTTCTTCGGCCCGGCGAGCAGTTCTTC	CASSFLRPGEQFF
TRBV7-9	NA	TRBJ2-6	NA	TGTGCCAGCAGCTTATCATCTGGGGCCAACGTCCTGACTTTC	CASSLSSGANVLTF
TRBV11-2	NA	TRBJ2-7	TRBD2	TGTGCCAGCAGCTTAGCTGGGGGGGGGACCTACGAGCAGTACTTC	CASSLAGGGTYEQYF
TRBV27	NA	TRBJ2-6	NA	TGTGCCAGCAGTTCAGGTGCTCCTGGGATCTCTGGGGCCAACGTCCTGACTTTC	CASSSGAPGISGANVLTF
TRBV24-1	few	TRBJ2-1	NA	TGTGCCACCAGTGATCGGGGAACCCTCTACAATGAGCAGTTCTTC	CATSDRGTLYNEQFF
TRBV28	NA	TRBJ1-1	NA	TGTGCCAGCAGTCCAACCAGGACGGATTTGAACACTGAAGCTTTCTTT	CASSPTRTDLNTEAFF
TRBV5-4	NA	TRBJ2-4	NA	TGTGCCAGCAGCCCCGGGCCCAAAAACATTCAGTACTTC	CASSPGPKNIQYF
TRBV2	NA	TRBJ2-7	NA	TGTGCCAGCAGCGCACAAGGGGGGGGCCCCTACGAGCAGTACTTC	CASSAQGGGPYEQYF
TRBV10-2	NA	TRBJ1-1	NA	TGCGCCAGCAGTGAAGGGGCGTCGGGCGCTGAAGCTTTCTTT	CASSEGASGAEAFF
TRBV9	once	TRBJ2-7	NA	TGTGCCAGCAGCGTAGGGGGTGGACACCCGACTGACGAGCAGTACTTC	CASSVGGGHPTDEQYF